A selection of T cell receptor beta chains follows, all from one sample in a study of spatial heterogeneity in lung cancer. Using its own MiXCR run on the 5' RACE reads, TCRdb lists one record per CDR3 protein. The table shows approximately 40,000 distinct CDR3 sequences, with around 7.5% occurring only once. Sequences were derived from PBMCs, sampled at surgery. These receptors were obtained from a male donor with early-stage non-small cell lung cancer. Both conserved end residues are part of each CDR3. D genes are given only for firm matches. A clone size is listed for some rows: how often the clone was seen (once, few, many), or a class if it is expanded.

d_call j_call clone_size v_call cdr3_aa cdr3_nt
TRBD2 TRBJ2-5 many TRBV12-3/TRBV12-4 CASSLARTRGETQYF TGTGCCAGCAGTTTAGCCAGGACTAGAGGAGAGACCCAGTACTTC
TRBD1 TRBJ2-3 many TRBV3-1 CASSQGDRGGTDTQYF TGTGCCAGCAGCCAAGGCGACAGGGGGGGCACAGATACGCAGTATTTT
TRBD1 TRBJ1-1 . TRBV2 CATPGTGGRTEAFF TGTGCCACCCCCGGGACAGGGGGCCGGACTGAAGCTTTCTTT
. TRBJ1-4 . TRBV7-9 CASSQDGGARKLFF TGTGCCAGCAGCCAGGACGGTGGGGCACGGAAACTGTTTTTT
TRBD2 TRBJ2-1 many TRBV24-1 CATSEPSGHNEQFF TGTGCCACCAGTGAGCCTAGCGGACACAATGAGCAGTTCTTC
. TRBJ2-7 many TRBV7-8 CASSLHRQKPYEQYF TGTGCCAGCAGCTTACATCGACAGAAACCCTACGAGCAGTACTTC
TRBD1 TRBJ2-7 many TRBV28 CASSLRQGRGEQYF TGTGCCAGCAGTTTACGACAGGGTAGAGGAGAGCAGTACTTC
TRBD1 TRBJ1-3 many TRBV2 CASRQGSSGNTIYF TGTGCCAGCCGACAGGGAAGCTCTGGAAACACCATATATTTT
. TRBJ1-5 many TRBV7-9 CASSPTFRLSNQPQHF TGTGCCAGCAGCCCTACCTTTCGACTTAGTAATCAGCCCCAGCATTTT
TRBD1 TRBJ1-1 many TRBV18 CASSWDRGTEAFF TGTGCCAGCTCCTGGGACAGGGGCACTGAAGCTTTCTTT
. TRBJ2-7 many TRBV11-2 CASSLTGIYEQYF TGTGCCAGCAGCTTAACGGGGATATACGAGCAGTACTTC
TRBD1 TRBJ1-6 many TRBV20-1 CSVATGGLYSPLHF TGCAGTGTCGCGACAGGGGGCCTTTATTCACCCCTCCACTTT
TRBD2 TRBJ2-2 many TRBV7-2 CASSSGLAAFTGELFF TGTGCCAGCAGCTCAGGACTAGCGGCCTTCACCGGGGAGCTGTTTTTT
. TRBJ1-2 many TRBV4-3 CASSQDRKGDNYGYTF TGCGCCAGCAGCCAAGATCGAAAGGGTGATAACTATGGCTACACCTTC
. TRBJ1-1 medium-sized TRBV29-1 CSVHTGENTEAFF TGCAGCGTTCATACAGGAGAGAACACTGAAGCTTTCTTT